Here is one TCR beta chain with its context. V shed 5 bases and J shed 1 base, with 10 bases lying between them. Germline assignment: CDR1 MNHEY and CDR2 SMNVEV (reference sequence). CDR3 length: 14 amino acids. Original processing methods: The authors estimated nucleated cell counts from reference gene primer amplification. Here immunoSEQ multiplex PCR was the method, and the copy in TCRdb shows in-frame clones only, minus some. The V and J calls and clone size were taken over from that table, and D and trimming were inferred from the DNA. The table has 55,000 to 85,000 clones, 65% to 80% seen once. The data originate from a study of blood T cell repertoires in COVID-19. Overall study: The samples span acute and convalescent COVID-19 from the United States, Italy and Spain. Sources were T cells, B-cell-depleted T cells, or PBMCs; the material itself was cDNA or gDNA.

Sequenced input: peripheral blood. This chain connects TRBV27 to TRBJ2-3; possible D gene TRBD1, 6 bases. This TCR derives from a man between 60 and 75 years old with active or convalescent COVID-19. CDR3 nucleotides: TGTGCCAGCAGTCCGGACAGCCGCACAGATACGCAGTATTTT. It yields the protein CASSPDSRTDTQYF.